This T cell receptor (beta chain) was recovered during a study of response to subunit inactivated influenza vaccine. Regarding the study as a whole: Authors suggested seasonal influenza vaccinations each recruit few new T cells.

MiXCR, applied by TCRdb to the RT-PCR reads, yields one record per CDR3 protein. This sample has 650,000 to 850,000 distinct CDR3 sequences, with around 14% found just once. Only a few counts were recorded for this clonotype. What it binds is unknown. The CDR3 runs to 14 residues. V gave up 4 bases and J gave up 3 bases, with 10 bases separating them. Germline CDR1 reads SGHTA; CDR2 reads FQGNSA. The sequenced sample was PBMCs from blood, obtained around 15 days before vaccination. V and J are TRBV7-2 and TRBJ2-1; D unresolved. The clonotype originates from a man aged 45-60 years who received an inactivated influenza vaccine. The CDR3 loop is CASSSTPGYNEQFF. The DNA for the CDR3 is TGTGCCAGCAGCTCCACTCCGGGCTACAATGAGCAGTTCTTC.